This record concerns one T cell receptor beta chain sequence. Its antigen remains unknown. CDR1 is SGHTA and CDR2 is FQGNSA in the germline V gene. With 7 bases removed from V and 0 bases from J, the gap between germline ends came to 9 bases. This CDR3 comprises 13 residues. This sample stems from a study of shared clonotypes between healthy human individuals. TCRdb's table, derived via immunoSEQ multiplex PCR, lists solely in-frame clones and lacks some. There are nearly 750,000 clones in the sample; roughly 72% occur only once, and under 2% lies in the top ten. Overall study results and limits: Rarefaction exposed incomplete sorted-subset sequencing despite large depth.

The sequenced material came from memory CD4+ T cells sorted from blood. Subset in this sample: CD45RA-negative fraction. This chain links TRBV7-2 with TRBJ1-1; no firm D call. The sequence came from a woman in her 30s in good health. The CDR3 coding sequence is TGTGCCAGCACCAATGACTTGAACACTGAAGCTTTCTTT. Translation: CASTNDLNTEAFF.